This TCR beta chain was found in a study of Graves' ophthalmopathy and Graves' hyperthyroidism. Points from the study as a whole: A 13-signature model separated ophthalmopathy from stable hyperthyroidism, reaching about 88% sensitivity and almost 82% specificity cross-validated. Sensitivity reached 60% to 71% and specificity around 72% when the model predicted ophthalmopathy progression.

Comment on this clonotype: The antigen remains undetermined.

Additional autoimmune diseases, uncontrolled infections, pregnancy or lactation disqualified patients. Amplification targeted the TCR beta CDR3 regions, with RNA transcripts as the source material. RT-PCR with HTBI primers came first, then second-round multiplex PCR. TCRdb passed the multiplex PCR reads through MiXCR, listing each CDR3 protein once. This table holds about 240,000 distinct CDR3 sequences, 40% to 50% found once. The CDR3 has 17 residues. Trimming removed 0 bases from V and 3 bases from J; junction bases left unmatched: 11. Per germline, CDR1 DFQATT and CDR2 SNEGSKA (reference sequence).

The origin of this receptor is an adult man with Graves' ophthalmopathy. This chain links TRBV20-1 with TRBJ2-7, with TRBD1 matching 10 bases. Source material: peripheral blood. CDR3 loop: CSARDPSTGTGDYEQYF. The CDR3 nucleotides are TGCAGTGCTAGAGACCCAAGCACCGGGACAGGGGACTACGAGCAGTACTTC.